The 8 T cell receptor beta chains given below trace back to one sample, sequenced in a study of identifying expanded T cells in peripheral blood. Assay: immunoSEQ multiplex PCR; the TCRdb copy retains only in-frame clones and omits some. This table has approximately 100,000 clones, around nine tenths appearing once. Sequenced sample: blood. The receptors come from a person aged 18-70 years in good health.

This CDR3 reads CASSPSTGLAASTDTQYF. CDR3 nucleotide sequence: TGTGCCAGCTCACCTTCAACCGGACTAGCAGCTAGCACAGATACGCAGTATTTT. V usage is TRBV18 and J usage is TRBJ2-3; TRBD2 aligns across 8 bases. CDR1 is KGHSH, CDR2 LQKENI, per germline. The length of the CDR3 is 18 residues. The V and J ends lost 3 bases and 0 bases, in that order; junction bases with no gene match: 11.

This clone appeared a single time. The gene calls are TRBV11-3 and TRBJ2-1; D possibly corresponds to TRBD1 (6 bases). Trimming stripped 2 bases from V and 12 bases from J, with 20 bases between. The CDR3 totals 15 residues. The germline V gene encodes CDR1 SGHNT and CDR2 YENEEA. CDR3 in amino acids: CASSLSAGAAWGQFF. The CDR3 coding sequence is TGTGCCAGCAGCTTAAGTGCAGGGGCCGCCTGGGGGCAGTTCTTC.

The chain uses TRBV5-6 and TRBJ2-7, with D possibly matching TRBD1 (6 bases). CDR1 and CDR2 from the germline V gene are SGHDT and YYEEEE. The ends were cut back, 8 bases at V and 5 bases at J, with 20 bases in the middle. The CDR3 loop spans 14 amino acids. CDR3 region: CARRPGHLEHEQYF. CDR3 in DNA: TGTGCCAGACGGCCGGGACACCTCGAGCACGAGCAGTACTTC.

The CDR3 reads CASSHDIRGANVLTF. In DNA, the CDR3 is TGTGCCAGCAGTCATGACATCCGGGGGGCCAACGTCCTGACTTTC. This sequence joins TRBV2 and TRBJ2-6, with unresolved D. The CDR3 has 15 residues. Germline V gene data show CDR1 as SNHLY and CDR2 as FYNNEI. V lost 5 bases and J 4 bases, leaving 12 bases between the germline ends.

The chain combines TRBV6-5 with TRBJ2-5; D is possibly TRBD1 (6 bases). Germline assignment: CDR1 MNHEY and CDR2 SVGAGI. V was clipped by 0 bases and J by 5 bases, with 16 bases between them. This CDR3 spans 16 amino acids. The CDR3: CASSYSHPAGEETQYF. For the CDR3, the DNA is TGTGCCAGCAGTTACTCGCACCCAGCAGGGGAGGAGACCCAGTACTTC.

The rearrangement uses TRBV4-3 and TRBJ2-7; D gene unclear. The ends were cut back, 0 bases at V and 6 bases at J, with 15 bases in the middle. The CDR3 is made up of 15 amino acids. Germline lookup yields CDR1 LGHNA and CDR2 YSLEER. The CDR3 DNA reads TGCGCCAGCAGCCAAGATCGAGGCCCGACAAGCGAGCAGTACTTC. Encoded protein: CASSQDRGPTSEQYF.

This clone was found a few times. The chain is built from TRBV7-2 and TRBJ1-1, with D uncertain. Per germline, CDR1 SGHTA and CDR2 FQGNSA. Trimming took off 1 base at V and 0 bases at J, with 3 bases between the two ends. CDR3 size: 13 residues. The CDR3 loop reads CASSLELNTEAFF. The CDR3 DNA sequence: TGTGCCAGCAGCTTAGAGCTGAACACTGAAGCTTTCTTT.

This clone turned up a few times. The genes are TRBV4-3 and TRBJ1-2; a weak D match, TRBD1 (6 bases). The CDR3 loop spans 16 amino acids. Trimming shortened V by 0 bases and J by 6 bases, and 17 bases separated the two germline ends. CDR1 LGHNA and CDR2 YSLEER come from the germline V gene. The CDR3 loop is CASSQEAGQGWDGYTF. In DNA, the CDR3 is TGCGCCAGCAGCCAAGAAGCGGGGCAGGGGTGGGATGGCTACACCTTC.